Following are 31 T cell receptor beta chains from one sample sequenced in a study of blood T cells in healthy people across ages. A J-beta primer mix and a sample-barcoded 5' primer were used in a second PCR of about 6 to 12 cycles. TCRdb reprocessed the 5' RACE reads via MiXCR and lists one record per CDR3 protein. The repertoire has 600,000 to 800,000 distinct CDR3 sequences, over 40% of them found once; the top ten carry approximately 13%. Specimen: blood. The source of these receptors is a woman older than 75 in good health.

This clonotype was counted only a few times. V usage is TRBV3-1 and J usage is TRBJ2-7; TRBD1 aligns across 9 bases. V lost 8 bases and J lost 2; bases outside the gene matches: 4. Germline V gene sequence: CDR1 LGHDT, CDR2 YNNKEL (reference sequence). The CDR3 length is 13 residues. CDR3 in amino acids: CASGGQGTYEQYF. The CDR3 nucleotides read TGTGCCAGCGGGGGACAGGGCACCTACGAGCAGTACTTC.

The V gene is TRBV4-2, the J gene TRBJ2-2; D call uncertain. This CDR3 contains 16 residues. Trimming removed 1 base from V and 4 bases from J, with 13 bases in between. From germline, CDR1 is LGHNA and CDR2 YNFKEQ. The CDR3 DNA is TGTGCCAGCAGCCAAGCCCTTCGGATGTTCACCGGGGAGCTGTTTTTT. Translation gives CASSQALRMFTGELFF.

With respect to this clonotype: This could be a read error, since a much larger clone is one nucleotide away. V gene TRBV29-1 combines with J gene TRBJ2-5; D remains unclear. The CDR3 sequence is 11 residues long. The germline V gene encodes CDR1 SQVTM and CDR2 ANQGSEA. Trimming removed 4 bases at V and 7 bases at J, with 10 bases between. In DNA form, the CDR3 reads TGCAGCGTTGGGTCTTTAGGGACCCAGTACTTC. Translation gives CSVGSLGTQYF.

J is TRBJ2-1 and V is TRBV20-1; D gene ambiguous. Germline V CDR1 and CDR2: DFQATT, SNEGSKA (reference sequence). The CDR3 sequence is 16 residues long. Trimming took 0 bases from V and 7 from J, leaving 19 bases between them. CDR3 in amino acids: CSARDPSYRMGNEQFF. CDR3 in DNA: TGCAGTGCTAGAGATCCGAGTTACCGCATGGGGAATGAGCAGTTCTTC.

In DNA, the CDR3 is TGTGCCAGCAGCCAAGACTTGGAGGACCCAAGGTACTTC. This codes for CASSQDLEDPRYF. The chain joins TRBV4-2 to TRBJ2-7; tentative D call: TRBD2 (5 bases). Per the germline V gene, CDR1 is LGHNA and CDR2 is YNFKEQ. The CDR3 is made up of 13 amino acids. The V and J ends lost 0 bases and 12 bases respectively, with 15 bases between them.

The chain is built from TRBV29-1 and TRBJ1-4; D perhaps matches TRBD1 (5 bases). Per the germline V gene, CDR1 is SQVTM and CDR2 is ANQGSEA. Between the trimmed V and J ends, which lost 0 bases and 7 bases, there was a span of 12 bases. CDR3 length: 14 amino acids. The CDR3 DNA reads TGCAGCGTTGAAGATGGGCAGGGAGGTGAAAAACTGTTTTTT. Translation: CSVEDGQGGEKLFF.

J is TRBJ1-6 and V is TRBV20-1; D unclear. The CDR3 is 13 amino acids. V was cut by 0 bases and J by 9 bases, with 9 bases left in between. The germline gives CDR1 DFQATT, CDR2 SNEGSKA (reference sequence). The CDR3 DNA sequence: TGCAGTGCTAGAGATCTAGGGAGTTCACCCCTCCACTTT. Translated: CSARDLGSSPLHF.

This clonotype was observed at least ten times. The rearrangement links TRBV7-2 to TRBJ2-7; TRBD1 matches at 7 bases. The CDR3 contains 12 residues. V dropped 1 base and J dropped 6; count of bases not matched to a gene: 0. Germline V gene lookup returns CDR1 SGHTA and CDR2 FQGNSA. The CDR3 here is CASSLDRGEQYF. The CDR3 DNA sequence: TGTGCCAGCAGCTTAGACAGGGGCGAGCAGTACTTC. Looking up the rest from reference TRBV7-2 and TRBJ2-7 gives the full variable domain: GAGVSQSPSNKVTEKGKDVELRCDPISGHTALYWYRQSLGQGLEFLIYFQGNSAPDKSGLPSDRFSAERTGGSVSTLTIQRTQQEDSAVYLCASSLDRGEQYFGPGTRLTVT.

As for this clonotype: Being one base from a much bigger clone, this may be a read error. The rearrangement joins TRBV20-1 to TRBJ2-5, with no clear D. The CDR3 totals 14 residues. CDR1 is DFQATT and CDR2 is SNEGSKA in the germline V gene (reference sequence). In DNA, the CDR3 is TGCAGTGCTCCCGTCGGGTCGAGGCAAGATACCCAGTACTTC. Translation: CSAPVGSRQDTQYF.

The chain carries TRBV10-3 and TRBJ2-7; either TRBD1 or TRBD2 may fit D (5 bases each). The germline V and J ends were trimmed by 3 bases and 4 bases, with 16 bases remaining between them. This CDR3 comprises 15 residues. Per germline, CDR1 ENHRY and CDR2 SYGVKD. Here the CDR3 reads CAISEGTKHWYEQYF. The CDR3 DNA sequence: TGTGCCATCAGTGAAGGGACCAAACACTGGTACGAGCAGTACTTC.

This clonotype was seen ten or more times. The CDR3 DNA is TGTGCCAGCAGCGTAGATTCGGCCCAAACTTTCACAGATACGCAGTATTTT. It is translated as CASSVDSAQTFTDTQYF. V is TRBV9 and J is TRBJ2-3; D is ambiguous. This CDR3 is built from 17 residues. Germline V CDR1 and CDR2: SGDLS, YYNGEE. V lost 0 bases, J lost 2 bases, and 16 bases lay in between. Full variable domain (remainder filled in from reference TRBV9 and TRBJ2-3): DSGVTQTPKHLITATGQRVTLRCSPRSGDLSVYWYQQSLDQGLQFLIQYYNGEERAKGNILERFSAQQFPDLHSELNLSSLELGDSALYFCASSVDSAQTFTDTQYFGPGTRLTVL.

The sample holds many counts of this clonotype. This CDR3 is CSGLGDGDTQYF. CDR3 coding DNA: TGCAGCGGACTAGGGGACGGAGATACGCAGTATTTT. The V and J genes are TRBV29-1 and TRBJ2-3; TRBD2 might be the D (6 bases). Trimming took 7 bases from V and 5 from J, leaving 13 bases between them. Germline CDR1 SQVTM, CDR2 ANQGSEA. CDR3 size: 12 residues.

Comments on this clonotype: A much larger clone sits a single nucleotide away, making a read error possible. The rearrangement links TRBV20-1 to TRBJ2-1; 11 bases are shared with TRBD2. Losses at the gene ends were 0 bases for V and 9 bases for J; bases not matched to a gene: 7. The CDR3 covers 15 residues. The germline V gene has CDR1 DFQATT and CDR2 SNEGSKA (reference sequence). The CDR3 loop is CSARDQVAGGGEQFF. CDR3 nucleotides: TGCAGTGCTAGAGATCAGGTAGCGGGGGGGGGTGAGCAGTTCTTC.

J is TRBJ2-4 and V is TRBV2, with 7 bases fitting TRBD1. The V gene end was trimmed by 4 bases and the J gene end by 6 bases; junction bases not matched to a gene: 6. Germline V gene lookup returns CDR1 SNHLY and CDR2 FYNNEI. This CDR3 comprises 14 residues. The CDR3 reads CASSADRSGNIQYF. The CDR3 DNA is TGTGCCAGCAGTGCGGACAGGTCGGGAAACATTCAGTACTTC. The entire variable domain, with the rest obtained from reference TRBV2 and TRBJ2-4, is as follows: EPEVTQTPSHQVTQMGQEVILRCVPISNHLYFYWYRQILGQKVEFLVSFYNNEISEKSEIFDDQFSVERPDGSNFTLKIRSTKLEDSAMYFCASSADRSGNIQYFGAGTRLSVL.

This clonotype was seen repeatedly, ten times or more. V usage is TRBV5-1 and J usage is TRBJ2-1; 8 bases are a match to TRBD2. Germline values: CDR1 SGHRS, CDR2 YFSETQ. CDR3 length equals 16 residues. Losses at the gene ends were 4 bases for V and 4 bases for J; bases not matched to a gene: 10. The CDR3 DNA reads TGCGCCAGCAGCGAAAGGGGGGCTAGCGGGTACAATGAGCAGTTCTTC. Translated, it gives CASSERGASGYNEQFF.

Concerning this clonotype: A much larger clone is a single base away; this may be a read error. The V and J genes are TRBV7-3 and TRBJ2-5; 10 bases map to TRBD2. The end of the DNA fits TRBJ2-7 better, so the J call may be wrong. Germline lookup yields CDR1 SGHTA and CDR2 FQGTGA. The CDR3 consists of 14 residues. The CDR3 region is CASSKTSGPFEQYF. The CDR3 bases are TGTGCCAGCAGCAAGACTAGCGGGCCCTTCGAGCAGTACTTC.

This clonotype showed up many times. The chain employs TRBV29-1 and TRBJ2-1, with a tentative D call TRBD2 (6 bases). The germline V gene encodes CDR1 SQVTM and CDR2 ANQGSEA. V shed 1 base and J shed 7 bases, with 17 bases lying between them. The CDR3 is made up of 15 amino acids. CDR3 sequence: CSVEGPRGSQNEQFF. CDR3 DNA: TGCAGCGTTGAAGGGCCTCGGGGGTCACAGAATGAGCAGTTCTTC.

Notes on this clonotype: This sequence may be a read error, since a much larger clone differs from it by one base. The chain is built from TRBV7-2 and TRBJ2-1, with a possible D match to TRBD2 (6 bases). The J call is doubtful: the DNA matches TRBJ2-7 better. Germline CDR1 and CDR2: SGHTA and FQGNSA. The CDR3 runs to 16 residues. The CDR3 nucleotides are TGTGCCAGCAGCTTAGGAGCGGGCTGGAACTACAATGAGCAGTACTTC. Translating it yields CASSLGAGWNYNEQYF.

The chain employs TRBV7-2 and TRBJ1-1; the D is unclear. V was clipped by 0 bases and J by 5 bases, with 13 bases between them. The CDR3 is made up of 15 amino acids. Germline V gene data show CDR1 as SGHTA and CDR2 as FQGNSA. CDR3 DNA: TGTGCCAGCAGCTTAGCCGGCTTCTTGGGAACTGAAGCTTTCTTT. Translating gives CASSLAGFLGTEAFF.

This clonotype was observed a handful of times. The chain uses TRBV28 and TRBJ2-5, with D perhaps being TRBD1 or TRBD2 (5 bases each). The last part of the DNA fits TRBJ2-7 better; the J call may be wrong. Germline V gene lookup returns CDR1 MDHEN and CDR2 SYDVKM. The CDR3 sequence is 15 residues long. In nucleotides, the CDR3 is TGTGCCAGCAGTCCCGCCGGGGACGGGTACTACGAGCAGTACTTC. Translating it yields CASSPAGDGYYEQYF.

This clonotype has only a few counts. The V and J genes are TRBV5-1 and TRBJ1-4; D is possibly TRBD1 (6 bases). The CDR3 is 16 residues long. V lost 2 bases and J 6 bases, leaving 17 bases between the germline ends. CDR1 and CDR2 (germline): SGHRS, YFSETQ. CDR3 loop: CASSFYGGLVDEKLFF. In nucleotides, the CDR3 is TGCGCCAGCAGCTTTTACGGGGGGCTGGTCGATGAAAAACTGTTTTTT.

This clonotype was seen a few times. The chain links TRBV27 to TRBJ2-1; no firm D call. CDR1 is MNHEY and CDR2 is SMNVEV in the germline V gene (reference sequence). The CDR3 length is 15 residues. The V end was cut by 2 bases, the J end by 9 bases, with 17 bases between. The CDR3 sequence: CASSLEKGPSTEQFF. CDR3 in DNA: TGTGCCAGCAGTTTAGAAAAGGGCCCCTCAACTGAGCAGTTCTTC.

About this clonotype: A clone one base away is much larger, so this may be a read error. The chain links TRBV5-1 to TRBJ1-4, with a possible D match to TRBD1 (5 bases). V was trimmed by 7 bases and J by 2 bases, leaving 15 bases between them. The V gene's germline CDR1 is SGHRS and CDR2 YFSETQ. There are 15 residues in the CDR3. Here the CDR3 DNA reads TGCGCCAGCCGCTCAGGAGGGACCACTAATGAAAAACTGTTTTTT. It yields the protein CASRSGGTTNEKLFF.

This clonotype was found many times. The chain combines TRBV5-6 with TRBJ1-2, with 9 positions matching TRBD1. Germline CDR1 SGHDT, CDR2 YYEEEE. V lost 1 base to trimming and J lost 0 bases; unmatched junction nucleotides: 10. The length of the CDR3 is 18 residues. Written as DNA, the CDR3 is TGTGCCAGCAGCTTGCGACCGGGACAGGGTATACCTAACTATGGCTACACCTTC. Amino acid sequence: CASSLRPGQGIPNYGYTF.

CDR3 sequence: CSARIGQLNQPQHF. The CDR3 coding sequence is TGCAGTGCTAGAATTGGACAGCTAAATCAGCCCCAGCATTTT. The V gene is TRBV20-1, the J gene TRBJ1-5; tentative D call: TRBD1 (6 bases). The CDR3 totals 14 residues. The V end was cut by 2 bases, the J end by 4 bases, with 12 bases between. Germline V gene sequence: CDR1 DFQATT, CDR2 SNEGSKA (reference sequence).

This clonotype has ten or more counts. The CDR3 loop is CASSDSEPYEQYF. For the CDR3, the DNA is TGTGCCAGCAGCGACTCCGAACCTTACGAGCAGTACTTC. The chain employs TRBV6-5 and TRBJ2-7; D is undetermined. The V and J ends lost 6 bases and 4 bases respectively, with 13 bases between them. The CDR3 loop spans 13 amino acids. Per the germline V gene, CDR1 is MNHEY and CDR2 is SVGAGI.

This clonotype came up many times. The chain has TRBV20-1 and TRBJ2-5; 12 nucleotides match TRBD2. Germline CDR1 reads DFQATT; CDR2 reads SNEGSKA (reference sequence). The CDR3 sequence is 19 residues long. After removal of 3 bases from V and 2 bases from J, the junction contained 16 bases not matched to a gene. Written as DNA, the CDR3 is TGCAGTGCTAGGGCAACTCGGACTAGCGGGGTCCGTTGGCAAGAGACCCAGTACTTC. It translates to CSARATRTSGVRWQETQYF.

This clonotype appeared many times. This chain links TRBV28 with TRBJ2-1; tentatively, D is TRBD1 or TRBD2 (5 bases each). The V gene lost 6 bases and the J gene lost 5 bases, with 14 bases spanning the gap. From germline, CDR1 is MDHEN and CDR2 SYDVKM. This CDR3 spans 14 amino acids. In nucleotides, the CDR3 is TGTGCCAGCAGAATGGCCGGGACGAACAATGAGCAGTTCTTC. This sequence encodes CASRMAGTNNEQFF.

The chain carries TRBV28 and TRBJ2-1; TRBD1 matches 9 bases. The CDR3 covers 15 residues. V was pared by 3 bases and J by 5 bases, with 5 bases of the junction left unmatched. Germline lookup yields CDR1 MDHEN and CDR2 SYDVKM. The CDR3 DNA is TGTGCCAGCAGTTTTATGACAGGGGGTGACAATGAGCAGTTCTTC. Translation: CASSFMTGGDNEQFF.

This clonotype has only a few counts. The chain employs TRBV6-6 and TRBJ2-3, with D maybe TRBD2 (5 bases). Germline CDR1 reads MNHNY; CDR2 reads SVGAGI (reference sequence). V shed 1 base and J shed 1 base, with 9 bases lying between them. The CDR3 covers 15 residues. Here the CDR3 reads CASSYLGVRTDTQYF. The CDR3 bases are TGTGCCAGCAGTTACTTGGGAGTGCGCACAGATACGCAGTATTTT.

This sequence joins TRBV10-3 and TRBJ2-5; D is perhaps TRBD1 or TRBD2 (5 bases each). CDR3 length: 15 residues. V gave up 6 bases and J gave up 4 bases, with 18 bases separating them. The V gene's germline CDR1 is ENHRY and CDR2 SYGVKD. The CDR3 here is CAISRDGKLGETQYF. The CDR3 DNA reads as TGTGCCATCAGCAGGGACGGAAAACTCGGAGAGACCCAGTACTTC.